This entry is about one TCR beta chain. What it binds is not known. The data are from a study of T-cell memory formation after mild COVID-19. Whole-study findings and limits: Clones shrinking from day 15 to 85 showed even CD4/CD8 mixes; later expanders tilted CD4+. In pre-infection memory, a portion of responding clones appeared, which suggested that cross-reactive memory joined. Most CD4+ clones that shrank were in CM and EM, while CD8+ ones turned up in EMRA.

The V and J ends lost 3 bases and 6 bases respectively, with 8 bases between them. The CDR3 covers 11 residues. Per the germline V gene, CDR1 is SQVTM and CDR2 is ANQGSEA. Libraries for TCRalpha and TCRbeta carried sample barcodes and unique molecular identifiers via 5'RACE. TCRdb used MiXCR to reprocess the 5' RACE reads, holding one entry per CDR3 protein. The table includes roughly 68,000 distinct CDR3 sequences, roughly 17% detected once. The clonotype originates from an adult woman who had mild COVID-19 (a few samples of this study predate the infection). Cell type and time point are not known. The genes are TRBV29-1 and TRBJ1-1; D gene uncertain. What was sequenced was PBMCs or a T cell subset sorted from them (not recorded which). CDR3 in amino acids: CSVDRNAEAFF. CDR3 nucleotide sequence: TGCAGCGTTGACAGGAATGCTGAAGCTTTCTTT.